The rows below give T cell receptor beta chains drawn from one sample of a study of vaccination effects on CD4 cells after COVID-19. Their cognate antigens are unknown. Here immunoSEQ multiplex PCR was the method, and the copy in TCRdb shows in-frame clones only, minus some. The data show fewer than 40,000 clones, approximately 80% seen once. The specimen was CD4+ T cells from PBMCs cultured with HCoV-NL63 spike peptides, collected after COVID-19 vaccination. The source of these receptors is a human donor who received a COVID-19 vaccine. Some clones in this sample may be carry-over from other donors' samples. CDR3s include the opening cysteine and the closing phenylalanine or tryptophan. Only part of the rows carry a size: once, few, many, or a class if the clone is expanded.

clone_size j_call v_call cdr3_aa
NA TRBJ2-1 TRBV3-1/TRBV3-2 CAHTRDREYNEQFF
NA TRBJ1-3 TRBV25-1 CASSDHRGPGNTIYF
NA TRBJ1-2 TRBV7-2 CASSLGQGRGYGYTF
NA TRBJ1-2 TRBV28 CASGSQGINYGYTF
NA TRBJ2-5 TRBV2 CASSTFTGTQYF
NA TRBJ2-3 TRBV20-1 CSASSTDTQYF
NA TRBJ1-6 TRBV24-1 CATSDSSRDGSPLHF
NA TRBJ2-1 TRBV7-2 CASRKERTIPEQFF
NA TRBJ2-5 TRBV19 CASSMFVQETQYF
NA TRBJ2-1 TRBV9 CASSQTTSGGASYNEQFF
NA TRBJ1-6 TRBV7-2 CASSLGTGTSSPLHF
NA TRBJ2-1 TRBV24-1 CATSDDTSGGYNEQFF
NA TRBJ1-2 TRBV7-8 CASSLGSTYGYTF
once TRBJ2-3 TRBV29-1 CSVEDSGGAIYTQYF
NA TRBJ2-1 TRBV12-3/TRBV12-4 CASSRTAYNEQFF
few TRBJ2-1 TRBV5-1 CASSSGLYNEQFF
NA TRBJ1-5 TRBV7-2 CASSYQTGSNQPQHF
NA TRBJ1-4 TRBV6-5 CASSTPGGLNEKLFF
NA TRBJ2-2 TRBV19 CASSALNTGELFF
NA TRBJ1-2 TRBV19 CASSPGLDGWGYTF
NA TRBJ2-5 TRBV19 CASSSAWGRETQYF
NA TRBJ1-1 TRBV4-3 CASSQEQGGEAFF
NA TRBJ2-2 TRBV7-7 CASSSKTGVAGELFF
NA TRBJ1-5 TRBV28 CASSLGFFSQNSNQPQHF
NA TRBJ1-1 TRBV7-9 CASSLTENTEAFF
NA TRBJ2-1 TRBV7-8 CASSPQSFTLPSAIQGEQFF
few TRBJ1-6 TRBV11-2 CASSFSESSPLHF
NA TRBJ2-5 TRBV9 CASSVEGQGPTQYF
NA TRBJ1-5 TRBV28 CASSFVGQPQHF
NA TRBJ1-6 TRBV2 CASSGTGQNSPLHF
few TRBJ2-1 TRBV3-1/TRBV3-2 CASSQAGAYNEQFF
NA TRBJ2-3 TRBV7-3 CASSLSPGAPDTQYF
NA TRBJ1-5 TRBV5-1 CASSTNVDQPQHF
NA TRBJ1-2 TRBV7-8 CASSLANRVGYTF
NA TRBJ2-2 TRBV3-1/TRBV3-2 CASSQNTAGANTGELFF
NA TRBJ2-2 TRBV7-9 CASSSQGYGELFF
NA TRBJ1-2 TRBV6-5 CASSPGLWNFYGYTF
NA TRBJ2-1 TRBV18 CASSTGTSGYNEQFF
NA TRBJ1-4 TRBV7-2 CASSLFGGGEKLFF
few TRBJ1-5 TRBV2 CASRPDGNQPQHF
NA TRBJ1-2 TRBV19 CASRWTGDYGYTF
NA TRBJ2-1 TRBV10-3 CAIKPGDASSYNEQFF
NA TRBJ2-1 TRBV6-2/TRBV6-3 CASSRVVSYNEQFF
NA TRBJ1-3 TRBV5-5 CASSLVGIPGNTIYF
NA TRBJ2-5 TRBV7-9 CASSQKGGGQETQYF
NA TRBJ2-3 TRBV28 CASSPPAGTSGTDTQYF
once TRBJ2-5 TRBV7-2 CASSLEKTQYF
NA TRBJ1-5 TRBV4-3 CASSQEFLVESNQPQHF
NA TRBJ1-1 TRBV19 CASSPQLGMGTEAFF
NA TRBJ1-1 TRBV13 CASSLKLHTEAFF
NA TRBJ1-1 TRBV7-3 CASSLSGFGEAFF
few TRBJ1-3 TRBV4-3 CASSSLGAENTIYF
NA TRBJ2-3 TRBV21-1 CASSERNTDTQYF
NA TRBJ2-3 TRBV27 CASSPDRGRSFTQYF
NA TRBJ1-3 TRBV5-1 CASSSGANSGNTIYF
once TRBJ2-2 TRBV12-3/TRBV12-4 CASSPQRLELFF
once TRBJ2-2 TRBV3-1/TRBV3-2 CASSQMQGAGELFF